This TCR beta chain was sequenced for a study of response to subunit inactivated influenza vaccine. CDR1 is DFQATT, CDR2 SNEGSKA, per germline (reference sequence). The CDR3 spans 12 residues. The V end lost 6 bases, the J end lost 3 bases, and 10 bases lay between the germline ends. TCRdb reprocessed the RT-PCR reads via MiXCR and lists one record per CDR3 protein. Here the sample spans a few hundred thousand distinct CDR3 sequences, around 15% being singletons. This clonotype was seen a few times. Its antigen is currently unknown. General study findings and limits: Every seasonal influenza vaccination brings in few new T cells, the authors suggested.

The V call is TRBV20-1, the J call TRBJ2-3; possibly TRBD2 for D (6 bases). This material consisted of PBMCs from blood, taken 11 to 12 days after vaccination. The clonotype comes from a man aged 45-65 years who received an inactivated influenza vaccine. CDR3 loop: CSATSLTDTQYF. CDR3 bases: TGCAGTGCCACTAGCTTGACAGATACGCAGTATTTT.